The 28 T cell receptor beta chains in this list originate from one sample, sequenced in a study of blood T cells in healthy people across ages. The second PCR ran about 6 to 12 cycles with a sample-barcoded 5' primer and J-beta primers. TCRdb re-derived calls from the 5' RACE reads in MiXCR, one entry per CDR3 protein. The sample consists of about 600,000 distinct CDR3 sequences, 40% to 55% of them appearing once. The source material was blood. The receptors were gathered from an elderly man in good health.

The V and J genes are TRBV20-1 and TRBJ2-3; 7 positions agree with TRBD1. V lost 4 bases, J lost 1 base, and 5 bases stayed unmatched. This CDR3 is 14 amino acids long. The germline V gene has CDR1 DFQATT and CDR2 SNEGSKA (reference sequence). The CDR3 DNA follows: TGCAGTGCTAAAACAGGGGTCGGCACAGATACGCAGTATTTT. This sequence encodes CSAKTGVGTDTQYF.

The rearrangement uses TRBV10-3 and TRBJ2-2; 7 bases line up with TRBD1. Germline CDR1 is ENHRY and CDR2 is SYGVKD. This CDR3 contains 17 residues. Trimming cost V 0 bases and J 0 bases; bases outside gene matches: 4. The CDR3 loop reads CAISESGQETNTGELFF. CDR3 DNA sequence: TGTGCCATCAGTGAGTCCGGACAGGAAACGAACACCGGGGAGCTGTTTTTT.

Ten or more counts support this clonotype. The chain joins TRBV20-1 to TRBJ2-3; D may correspond to TRBD1 or TRBD2 (5 bases each). The V gene's germline CDR1 is DFQATT and CDR2 SNEGSKA (reference sequence). This CDR3 spans 14 amino acids. V lost 6 bases, J lost 3 bases, and 16 bases lay in between. Written as DNA, the CDR3 is TGCAGTGCCAGGGTGGGAGACGGTACAGATACGCAGTATTTT. This codes for CSARVGDGTDTQYF.

The chain combines TRBV20-1 with TRBJ2-3; D remains ambiguous. Germline lookup yields CDR1 DFQATT and CDR2 SNEGSKA (reference sequence). This CDR3 contains 14 residues. V shed 3 bases and J shed 0 bases, with 10 bases lying between them. The CDR3 loop reads CSASQAASTDTQYF. The CDR3 nucleotides read TGCAGTGCTAGCCAGGCGGCTAGCACAGATACGCAGTATTTT.

In this sample, this clonotype turned up a few times. This sequence joins TRBV7-3 and TRBJ2-1, with D perhaps TRBD1 (5 bases). Trimming removed 0 bases at V and 4 bases at J, with 7 bases between. CDR1 and CDR2 (germline): SGHTA, FQGTGA. This CDR3 is built from 14 residues. The chain's CDR3 is CASSLTGAYNEQFF. In DNA, the CDR3 is TGTGCCAGCAGCTTAACAGGGGCTTACAATGAGCAGTTCTTC. Looking up the rest from reference TRBV7-3 and TRBJ2-1 gives the full variable domain: GAGVSQTPSNKVTEKGKYVELRCDPISGHTALYWYRQSLGQGPEFLIYFQGTGAADDSGLPNDRFFAVRPEGSVSTLKIQRTERGDSAVYLCASSLTGAYNEQFFGPGTRLTVL.

There are a few counts of this clonotype. The chain couples TRBV27 to TRBJ2-1; 8 nucleotides align to TRBD2. Losses at the gene ends were 5 bases for V and 5 bases for J; bases not matched to a gene: 11. The V gene's germline CDR1 is MNHEY and CDR2 SMNVEV (reference sequence). This CDR3 region has 16 residues. CDR3 DNA sequence: TGTGCCAGCAGTCCTAGAGCGGGAGTACCCAACAATGAGCAGTTCTTC. Protein product: CASSPRAGVPNNEQFF.

In its sample, this clonotype was seen once. A single base separates this from a much larger clone, so it may be a read error. The chain recombines TRBV4-3 with TRBJ2-1; D not certain. CDR3 length: 14 amino acids. CDR1 LGHNA and CDR2 YSLEER come from the germline V gene. Trimming removed 1 base from V and 10 bases from J, with 14 bases in between. The CDR3 region is CASSQGTGVYEQFF. DNA of the CDR3: TGCGCCAGCAGCCAAGGAACTGGGGTTTACGAGCAGTTCTTC.

The chain recombines TRBV9 with TRBJ2-7; 9 bases agree with TRBD2. The CDR3 has 20 residues. Trimming removed 0 bases from V and 10 bases from J; junction bases left unmatched: 26. CDR1 and CDR2 (germline): SGDLS, YYNGEE. Here the CDR3 reads CASSVGLGGRAAPSNPVQYF. The CDR3 nucleotides are TGTGCCAGCAGCGTAGGATTGGGCGGGAGGGCAGCGCCTTCCAACCCAGTTCAGTACTTC.

The genes are TRBV2 and TRBJ2-7, with D perhaps TRBD2 (5 bases). The CDR3 has 16 amino acids. V lost 4 bases to trimming and J lost 6 bases, with 22 bases between them. Germline CDR1 reads SNHLY; CDR2 reads FYNNEI. The CDR3 sequence: CASSARPVGKVSEQYF. CDR3 DNA: TGTGCCAGCAGTGCCCGACCGGTCGGGAAAGTGTCCGAGCAGTACTTC.

As for this clonotype: A read error may be the cause here, since a much bigger clone is one base away. The chain links TRBV6-6 to TRBJ2-2; 7 nucleotides agree with TRBD1. Trimming took 8 bases from V and 6 from J; bases not matched to a gene: 12. CDR3 length: 15 residues. Looked up from germline, CDR1 is MNHNY and CDR2 is SVGAGI (reference sequence). In DNA, the CDR3 is TGTGCCAGCGCTGACAGACAGGGAAACGCCGGGGAGCTGTTTTTT. This codes for CASADRQGNAGELFF.

This chain links TRBV7-2 with TRBJ1-2; no clear D gene. The CDR3 spans 13 residues. Germline V gene lookup returns CDR1 SGHTA and CDR2 FQGNSA. Trimming removed 5 bases at V and 6 bases at J, with 13 bases between. The chain's CDR3 is CASSTRRADGYTF. The CDR3 DNA follows: TGTGCCAGCAGCACTCGCCGCGCGGATGGCTACACCTTC.

The sample holds a few counts of this clonotype. V is TRBV27 and J is TRBJ2-1; 10 bases align to TRBD1. The length of the CDR3 is 16 residues. From germline, CDR1 is MNHEY and CDR2 SMNVEV (reference sequence). The V and J ends lost 5 bases and 7 bases, in that order; junction bases with no gene match: 11. The CDR3 DNA reads as TGTGCCAGCAGTCGAGCCGGGACAGGGGCTCGAAATGAGCAGTTCTTC. Its translation: CASSRAGTGARNEQFF.

V is TRBV2 and J is TRBJ2-7, with 9 bases aligning to TRBD1. The germline CDR1 and CDR2 sequences are SNHLY and FYNNEI. The CDR3 loop spans 14 amino acids. Unmatched junction bases numbered 9, after V lost 6 bases and J lost 6 bases. The CDR3 is CASRTGTGTCEQYF. CDR3 in DNA: TGTGCCAGCAGAACCGGGACAGGGACCTGCGAGCAGTACTTC. Filled out from reference TRBV2 and TRBJ2-7, the complete variable domain reads EPEVTQTPSHQVTQMGQEVILRCVPISNHLYFYWYRQILGQKVEFLVSFYNNEISEKSEIFDDQFSVERPDGSNFTLKIRSTKLEDSAMYFCASRTGTGTCEQYFGPGTRLTVT.

This clonotype was recorded at least ten times. This chain connects TRBV6-6 to TRBJ1-2; D unresolved. Germline CDR1 and CDR2: MNHNY and SVGAGI (reference sequence). V was shortened by 6 bases and J by 1 base, with 9 bases between the two germline ends. The CDR3 consists of 13 residues. In DNA, the CDR3 is TGTGCCAGCAGCCCGGCCCTTAACTATGGCTACACCTTC. It is translated as CASSPALNYGYTF.

J is TRBJ2-5 and V is TRBV21-1; the table's D call of TRBD2 was not tested on the DNA. TRBV21-1 is flagged as a pseudogene. The CDR3 has 11 amino acids. DNA for the CDR3: TGTGCCAGCAGCAGGCTAGGTGGGCAGTACTTC. It is translated as CASSRLGGQYF.

A few counts support this clonotype. The chain carries TRBV7-3 and TRBJ2-1; 13 bases fit TRBD2. The CDR3 totals 15 residues. The ends lost 7 bases at V and 5 bases at J; junction bases unmatched: 5. CDR1 and CDR2 from the germline V gene are SGHTA and FQGTGA. The CDR3 DNA sequence: TGTGCCAGCACCCCGGGACTAGCGGGAAACAATGAGCAGTTCTTC. This encodes CASTPGLAGNNEQFF.

This clonotype has ten or more counts. DNA of the CDR3: TGTGCCAGCAGTTACGGGCAGGGCCTCCAAGAGACCCAGTACTTC. Protein: CASSYGQGLQETQYF. V is TRBV6-6 and J is TRBJ2-5, with D perhaps matching TRBD1 (5 bases). The CDR3 totals 15 residues. V lost 2 bases to trimming and J lost 1 base, with 11 bases between them. CDR1 and CDR2 (germline): MNHNY, SVGAGI (reference sequence).

This clonotype was found a few times. The junction differs from germline at one of its ends, possibly a read error. The genes are TRBV7-2 and TRBJ2-4; D tentatively reads TRBD1 or TRBD2 (7 bases each). CDR1 SGHTA and CDR2 FQGNSA come from the germline V gene. The CDR3 loop spans 17 amino acids. CDR3 sequence (DNA): TGTGCCAGCAGCCCGAGGGGGCGGGAGTTGGTCAAAAACATTCAGTATTTC. Translating gives CASSPRGRELVKNIQYF.

At least ten counts were recorded for this clonotype. The chain carries TRBV29-1 and TRBJ2-1; D is undetermined. Trimming cost V 7 bases and J 8 bases, with 9 bases left between them. Per the germline V gene, CDR1 is SQVTM and CDR2 is ANQGSEA. This CDR3 region has 10 residues. The CDR3 DNA reads TGCAGCGCCCGAACGGATGAGCAGTTCTTC. It translates to CSARTDEQFF.

This chain uses TRBV5-1 with TRBJ2-3; 10 nucleotides align to TRBD2. The CDR3 totals 16 residues. Germline-derived CDR1 and CDR2 are SGHRS and YFSETQ. Losses at the gene ends were 2 bases for V and 2 bases for J; bases not matched to a gene: 5. CDR3 protein: CASSFASGSNTDTQYF. The CDR3 DNA reads as TGCGCCAGCAGCTTCGCTAGCGGGAGCAACACAGATACGCAGTATTTT.

The V and J genes are TRBV14 and TRBJ2-3; 7 nucleotides match TRBD2. Germline V lookup: CDR1 SGHDN, CDR2 FVKESK. The CDR3 is made up of 17 amino acids. With 2 bases clipped from V and 1 base from J, the junction kept 9 bases outside the gene matches. CDR3 coding DNA: TGTGCCAGCAGCCAACCTAGCGGAGAATGGGGCACAGATACGCAGTATTTT. Protein product: CASSQPSGEWGTDTQYF.

V and J are TRBV20-1 and TRBJ1-5, with 10 bases fitting TRBD1. Germline-derived CDR1 and CDR2 are DFQATT and SNEGSKA (reference sequence). After removal of 5 bases from V and 6 bases from J, the junction contained 4 bases not matched to a gene. The CDR3 has 13 residues. The CDR3 DNA sequence: TGCAGTGCTGGGACAGGGGCAGGTCAGCCCCAGCATTTT. Translation gives CSAGTGAGQPQHF.

The chain employs TRBV5-1 and TRBJ2-3; the D gene is possibly TRBD2 (5 bases). Germline V gene sequence: CDR1 SGHRS, CDR2 YFSETQ. V lost 4 bases and J lost 1, with 19 bases in between. The CDR3 is 17 residues long. The DNA of the CDR3 is TGCGCCAGCAGCCTCGACGAGGGAGTTCGGGGCACAGATACGCAGTATTTT. This codes for CASSLDEGVRGTDTQYF.

The chain carries TRBV6-2 or TRBV6-3 and TRBJ2-5; D is possibly TRBD1 or TRBD2 (5 bases each). The CDR3 covers 14 residues. Germline V gene sequence: CDR1 MNHEY, CDR2 SVGEGT. The V and J ends lost 5 bases and 1 base respectively, with 11 bases between them. The CDR3 DNA sequence: TGTGCCAGCAGTGCACTAGGGACCCAAGAGACCCAGTACTTC. Protein: CASSALGTQETQYF.

This chain links TRBV7-2 with TRBJ1-1; D may be TRBD1 (5 bases). The CDR3 has 14 residues. The V gene's germline CDR1 is SGHTA and CDR2 FQGNSA. The germline V and J ends were trimmed by 10 bases and 3 bases, with 18 bases remaining between them. The CDR3 sequence: CATSIGVQDTEAFF. The CDR3 DNA sequence: TGTGCCACTTCTATAGGGGTGCAGGACACTGAAGCTTTCTTT. Filled out from reference TRBV7-2 and TRBJ1-1, the complete variable domain reads GAGVSQSPSNKVTEKGKDVELRCDPISGHTALYWYRQSLGQGLEFLIYFQGNSAPDKSGLPSDRFSAERTGGSVSTLTIQRTQQEDSAVYLCATSIGVQDTEAFFGQGTRLTVV.

This chain joins TRBV6-6 and TRBJ2-7, with 9 bases matching TRBD1. Germline loops: CDR1 MNHNY, CDR2 SVGAGI (reference sequence). J lost 5 bases, V lost 5 bases, and 10 bases had no gene match. The CDR3 runs to 15 residues. The CDR3 DNA is TGTGCCAGCAGTCACGGACAGGGGAGTTTCCACGAGCAGTACTTC. The encoded protein is CASSHGQGSFHEQYF.

A note on this clonotype: A read error may be the cause here, since a much bigger clone is one base away. The chain couples TRBV20-1 to TRBJ1-1; a possible D gene is TRBD1 (6 bases). Germline V gives CDR1 DFQATT, CDR2 SNEGSKA (reference sequence). The CDR3 is 15 amino acids. CDR3 nucleotide sequence: TGCAGTGCTGGAGACCGAGGACAGTTTAGCGCAGAAGCTTTCTTT. It is translated as CSAGDRGQFSAEAFF.

This clonotype has a single count. The V gene is TRBV20-1, the J gene TRBJ2-7; either TRBD1 or TRBD2 may fit D (6 bases each). Germline V gene data show CDR1 as DFQATT and CDR2 as SNEGSKA (reference sequence). With 3 bases removed from V and 5 bases from J, the gap between germline ends came to 14 bases. This CDR3 is built from 13 residues. This chain's CDR3 is CSASAGGLNEQYF. Written as DNA, the CDR3 is TGCAGTGCTAGTGCCGGGGGCTTGAACGAGCAGTACTTC.